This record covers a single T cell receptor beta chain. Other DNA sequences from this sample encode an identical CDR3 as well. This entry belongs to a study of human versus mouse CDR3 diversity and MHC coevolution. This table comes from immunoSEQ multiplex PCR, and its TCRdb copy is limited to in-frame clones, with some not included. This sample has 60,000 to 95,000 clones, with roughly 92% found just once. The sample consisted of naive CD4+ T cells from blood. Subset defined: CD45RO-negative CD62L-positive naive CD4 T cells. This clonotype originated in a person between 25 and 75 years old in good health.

The CDR3 loop reads CASSIGGSYEQYF. CDR3 sequence (DNA): TGTGCCAGTAGTATCGGGGGATCCTACGAGCAGTACTTC. The chain carries TRBV19 and TRBJ2-7; TRBD2 might be the D (6 bases). Trimming removed 3 bases from V and 1 base from J, with 7 bases in between. The germline V gene has CDR1 LNHDA and CDR2 SQIVND (reference sequence). This CDR3 has 13 residues.